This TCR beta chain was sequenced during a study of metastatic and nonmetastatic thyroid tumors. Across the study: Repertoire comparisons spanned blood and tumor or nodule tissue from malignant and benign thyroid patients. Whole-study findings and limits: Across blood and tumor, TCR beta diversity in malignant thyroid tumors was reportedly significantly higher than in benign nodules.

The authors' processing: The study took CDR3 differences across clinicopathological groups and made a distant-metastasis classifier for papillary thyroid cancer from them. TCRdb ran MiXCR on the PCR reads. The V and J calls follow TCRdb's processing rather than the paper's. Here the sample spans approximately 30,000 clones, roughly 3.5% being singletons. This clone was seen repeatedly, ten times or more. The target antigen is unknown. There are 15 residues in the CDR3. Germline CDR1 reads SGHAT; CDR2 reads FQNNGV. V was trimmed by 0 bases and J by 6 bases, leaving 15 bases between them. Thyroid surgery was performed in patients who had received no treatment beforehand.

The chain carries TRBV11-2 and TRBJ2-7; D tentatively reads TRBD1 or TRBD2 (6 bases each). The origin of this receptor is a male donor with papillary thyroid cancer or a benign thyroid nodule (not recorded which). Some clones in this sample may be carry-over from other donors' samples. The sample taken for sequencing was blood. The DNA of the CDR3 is TGTGCCAGCAGCTTAGATCTATCGGGGGCGGGCGAGCAGTACTTC. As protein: CASSLDLSGAGEQYF. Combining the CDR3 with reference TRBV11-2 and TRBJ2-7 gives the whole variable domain EAGVAQSPRYKIIEKRQSVAFWCNPISGHATLYWYQQILGQGPKLLIQFQNNGVVDDSQLPKDRFSAERLKGVDSTLKIQPAKLEDSAVYLCASSLDLSGAGEQYFGPGTRLTVT.